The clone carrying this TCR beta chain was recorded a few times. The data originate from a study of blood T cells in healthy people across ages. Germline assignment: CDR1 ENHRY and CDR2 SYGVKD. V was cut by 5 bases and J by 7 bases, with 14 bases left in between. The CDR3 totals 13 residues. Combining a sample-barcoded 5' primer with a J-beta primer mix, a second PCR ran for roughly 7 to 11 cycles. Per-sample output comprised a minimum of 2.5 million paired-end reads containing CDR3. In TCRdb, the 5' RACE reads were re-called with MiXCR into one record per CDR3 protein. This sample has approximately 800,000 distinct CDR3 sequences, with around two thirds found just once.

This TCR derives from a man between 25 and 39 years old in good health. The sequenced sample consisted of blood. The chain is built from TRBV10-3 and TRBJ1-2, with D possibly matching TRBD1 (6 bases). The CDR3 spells CAISPDSPSGYTF. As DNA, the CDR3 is TGTGCCATCAGTCCGGACAGCCCTAGTGGCTACACCTTC.